The source of this T cell receptor (beta chain) is a study of tumor-infiltrating lymphocytes in primary liver carcinoma. This clonotype was counted at least ten times. CDR1 and CDR2 (germline): SGHKS, YYEKEE (reference sequence). V lost 5 bases and J lost 3; bases outside the gene matches: 4. The CDR3 loop spans 15 amino acids. The template, roughly 510 ng total RNA, yielded TCR beta cDNA made with a constant-region primer. ARM-PCR was slightly modified, and three nested multiplex PCR rounds with it gave rise to the TCR beta libraries. Investigators reported that the first two PCR rounds, at 9 to 11 cycles each, used TRBV1-TRBV30 forward primers with a C-beta reverse primer. TCRdb ran MiXCR on the multiplex PCR reads and lists one entry per CDR3 protein. The sample lists roughly 120,000 distinct CDR3 sequences, 50% to 80% seen once, with 7% to 10% in the top ten. Bulk tissue was left unsorted, and RNA and DNA were co-extracted from about 20-30 mg of it. Surgeons resected the patients' primary liver carcinomas.

The origin of this receptor is a woman aged 55-70 years with primary liver carcinoma and hepatitis B virus infection. The chain links TRBV5-5 to TRBJ2-2; TRBD1 agrees at 10 bases. Sequencing was carried out using liver tumor tissue from sampling region 3. Subset denoted: tumor region T3, left-lateral pole. CDR3 sequence (DNA): TGTGCCAGCAGGGCCGGGACAGGGGACACCGGGGAGCTGTTTTTT. It translates to CASRAGTGDTGELFF.